These 26 T cell receptor beta chains were sequenced from one sample in a study of blood T cells in healthy people across ages. A second roughly 6 to 12 cycle PCR used barcoded and J-beta primers. MiXCR, run by TCRdb on the 5' RACE reads, gives a single entry per CDR3 protein. The data contain 2 million or so distinct CDR3 sequences, roughly 50% of them seen just once; the ten biggest clones take up about 2.1%. The sequencing input was blood. These receptors were obtained from a woman in her 40s in good health.

The chain employs TRBV7-8 and TRBJ1-2; the D gene is possibly TRBD1 (5 bases). The CDR3 loop spans 16 amino acids. Germline V gene sequence: CDR1 SGHVS, CDR2 FQNEAQ. With 5 bases removed from V and 4 bases from J, the gap between germline ends came to 20 bases. CDR3 DNA: TGTGCCAGCAGCCCTCACGAGTCCGGGACGGCCTATGGCTACACCTTC. It codes for CASSPHESGTAYGYTF.

The chain is built from TRBV12-3 or TRBV12-4 and TRBJ2-1; D gene ambiguous. The CDR3 length is 13 residues. The V and J ends lost 4 bases and 8 bases respectively, with 12 bases between them. CDR3 nucleotides: TGTGCCAGCAGTTCCCCAATTCTCGATGAGCAGTTCTTC. This sequence encodes CASSSPILDEQFF.

The chain uses TRBV6-2 or TRBV6-3 and TRBJ1-6; 7 bases map to TRBD1. The CDR3 runs 16 residues. CDR1 and CDR2 from the germline V gene are MNHEY and SVGEGT. V shed 0 bases and J 6 bases; nucleotides not matched to a gene: 5. The CDR3 DNA follows: TGTGCCAGCAGTTACTCATCCGGGACAGCTAATTCACCCCTCCACTTT. It translates to CASSYSSGTANSPLHF.

CDR3 DNA sequence: TGCAGCGTTGCCAACAGGGGGCGCGAGGACGAGCAGTACTTC. Translated: CSVANRGREDEQYF. The chain uses TRBV29-1 and TRBJ2-7; 9 bases are a match to TRBD1. J gave up 5 bases and V 4 bases, and 9 bases lay outside the gene matches. This CDR3 comprises 14 residues. Germline V lookup: CDR1 SQVTM, CDR2 ANQGSEA.

V gene TRBV3-1 combines with J gene TRBJ2-3; 7 bases are a match to TRBD1. The CDR3 is made up of 16 amino acids. Germline V gene sequence: CDR1 LGHDT, CDR2 YNNKEL (reference sequence). J lost 5 bases, V lost 3 bases, and 11 bases had no gene match. The DNA for the CDR3 is TGTGCCAGCAGCCATATCGTCCCAGGGGGTGGAGATACGCAGTATTTT. Translation gives CASSHIVPGGGDTQYF.

This CDR3 is CASSPRPLRVDTQYF. The CDR3 region has the DNA TGCGCCAGCAGCCCCAGACCCTTACGGGTAGATACGCAGTATTTT. The chain combines TRBV4-3 with TRBJ2-3; no definite D call. V was cut by 4 bases and J by 5 bases, with 16 bases left in between. The CDR3 contains 15 residues. Germline-derived CDR1 and CDR2 are LGHNA and YSLEER.

The CDR3, as DNA: TGTGCCAGCAGCTTATGGGCAGAAGACCAAGAGACCCAGTACTTC. Its protein is CASSLWAEDQETQYF. V is TRBV13 and J is TRBJ2-5; D call uncertain. Trimming removed 2 bases at V and 0 bases at J, with 10 bases between. The CDR3 has 15 amino acids. In germline, CDR1 is PRHDT, CDR2 FYEKMQ (reference sequence).

CDR3 bases: TGTGCCAGCAGCCCCGAAAGTCAGGGATTCAATTCACCCCTCCACTTT. Translated: CASSPESQGFNSPLHF. The rearrangement links TRBV7-8 to TRBJ1-6, with D possibly TRBD1 on 5 matching bases. CDR1 is SGHVS and CDR2 is FQNEAQ in the germline V gene. CDR3 size: 16 residues. The V end lost 5 bases, the J end lost 7 bases, and 18 bases lay between the germline ends.

The rearrangement joins TRBV20-1 to TRBJ2-3; 10 positions agree with TRBD2. Germline assignment: CDR1 DFQATT and CDR2 SNEGSKA (reference sequence). The CDR3 extends over 19 amino acids. Trimming took 6 bases from V and 1 from J; bases not matched to a gene: 19. DNA of the CDR3: TGCAGTGCCCGGGCGCTAGCGGGGGACACACCGACCGGCACAGATACGCAGTATTTT. Translation: CSARALAGDTPTGTDTQYF.

This clonotype was counted a few times. The chain links TRBV2 to TRBJ2-1; 11 bases fit TRBD2. The CDR3 consists of 17 residues. V was clipped by 2 bases and J by 7 bases; unmatched bases: 10. The V gene's germline CDR1 is SNHLY and CDR2 FYNNEI. The CDR3 region is CASSETIAGGLINEQFF. DNA of the CDR3: TGTGCCAGCAGTGAAACCATAGCGGGGGGGCTGATTAATGAGCAGTTCTTC.

The chain couples TRBV5-1 to TRBJ1-2; D may be TRBD1 (5 bases). This CDR3 spans 14 amino acids. Germline V gives CDR1 SGHRS, CDR2 YFSETQ. The V gene lost 4 bases and the J gene lost 3 bases, with 13 bases spanning the gap. CDR3: CASSPRDADYGYTF. CDR3 DNA: TGCGCCAGCAGCCCCCGGGACGCTGACTATGGCTACACCTTC.

The chain is built from TRBV3-1 and TRBJ1-1; TRBD1 aligns across 7 bases. CDR1 and CDR2 (germline): LGHDT, YNNKEL (reference sequence). CDR3 length: 15 residues. V lost 0 bases, J lost 10 bases, and 11 bases stayed unmatched. The CDR3 spells CASSQEGARGQGAFF. The CDR3 bases are TGTGCCAGCAGCCAAGAGGGGGCAAGGGGGCAAGGAGCTTTCTTT.

In its sample, this clonotype was seen once. This sequence joins TRBV4-2 and TRBJ1-1; D unresolved. This CDR3 spans 14 amino acids. Trimming removed 0 bases from V and 4 bases from J, with 9 bases in between. In germline, CDR1 is LGHNA, CDR2 YNFKEQ. CDR3 sequence: CASSQDGLGTEAFF. The DNA for the CDR3 is TGTGCCAGCAGCCAAGATGGTCTGGGCACTGAAGCTTTCTTT.

The V and J genes are TRBV28 and TRBJ2-1; D perhaps matches TRBD2 (5 bases). The better agreement between TRBJ2-7 and the DNA end casts doubt on the J call. This CDR3 is built from 15 residues. Germline CDR1 is MDHEN and CDR2 is SYDVKM. The CDR3 DNA sequence: TGTGCCAGCAAACAGTATCGAGCGGAATACAATGAGCAGTACTTC. Translated: CASKQYRAEYNEQYF.

This clonotype was recorded a few times. This chain connects TRBV5-1 to TRBJ2-4; D may match TRBD1 or TRBD2 (5 bases each). Trimming stripped 4 bases from V and 9 bases from J, with 23 bases between. CDR1 is SGHRS and CDR2 is YFSETQ in the germline V gene. CDR3 size: 16 residues. CDR3 sequence: CASSPGVARGPVIQYF. The DNA of the CDR3 is TGCGCCAGCAGCCCCGGGGTTGCGAGGGGACCCGTCATTCAGTACTTC.

In its sample, this clonotype was seen a few times. This chain links TRBV4-3 with TRBJ2-6; D remains unclear. This CDR3 has 15 residues. Trimming took off 3 bases at V and 4 bases at J, with 10 bases between the two ends. Germline V gene lookup returns CDR1 LGHNA and CDR2 YSLEER. The CDR3 coding sequence is TGCGCCAGCAGCCAGGCTGTGCAGGGGGCCAACGTCCTGACTTTC. This sequence encodes CASSQAVQGANVLTF.

This clonotype was recorded a few times. The genes are TRBV4-1 and TRBJ1-2; 7 bases line up with TRBD1. Germline V gene lookup returns CDR1 MGHRA and CDR2 YSYEKL. The CDR3 loop spans 15 amino acids. J gave up 6 bases and V 3 bases, and 10 bases lay outside the gene matches. CDR3 coding DNA: TGCGCCAGCAGCCAGGACCCGCAGGGGGGCAATGGCTACACCTTC. Its translation: CASSQDPQGGNGYTF.

The chain joins TRBV7-2 to TRBJ2-5; D is perhaps TRBD1 (5 bases). Germline assignment: CDR1 SGHTA and CDR2 FQGNSA. The CDR3 covers 14 residues. Deletions cut 5 bases from V and 5 bases from J, with 15 bases between. This CDR3 is CASSAPPGRETQYF. The CDR3 DNA follows: TGTGCCAGCAGCGCCCCGCCAGGGCGGGAGACCCAGTACTTC.

The chain recombines TRBV10-3 with TRBJ2-1; D assignment may be TRBD1 or TRBD2 (5 bases each). The CDR3 is 16 amino acids. The V gene lost 2 bases and the J gene lost 8 bases, with 19 bases spanning the gap. Germline V gene sequence: CDR1 ENHRY, CDR2 SYGVKD. CDR3 DNA: TGTGCCATCAGTGAGAGGGGCCCCGGAGGAGTGGATGAGCAGTTCTTC. Translating it yields CAISERGPGGVDEQFF.

The V call is TRBV4-2, the J call TRBJ2-5, with D perhaps matching TRBD1 (5 bases). V lost 0 bases, J lost 0 bases, and 17 bases lay in between. CDR3 length equals 18 residues. Germline CDR1 is LGHNA and CDR2 is YNFKEQ. CDR3 coding DNA: TGTGCCAGCAGCCAAGAAGAATTTTATAGGGGTAACCAAGAGACCCAGTACTTC. This translates into CASSQEEFYRGNQETQYF.

CDR3 loop: CASSGTSGGVSTDTQYF. CDR3 coding DNA: TGTGCCAGCAGTGGGACTAGCGGGGGAGTGAGCACAGATACGCAGTATTTT. This chain joins TRBV6-4 and TRBJ2-3; 13 positions match TRBD2. There are 17 residues in the CDR3. From germline, CDR1 is MRHNA and CDR2 SNTAGT. The V gene end was trimmed by 4 bases and the J gene end by 0 bases; junction bases not matched to a gene: 4.

V is TRBV20-1 and J is TRBJ1-1; 7 nucleotides align to TRBD1. Germline assignment: CDR1 DFQATT and CDR2 SNEGSKA (reference sequence). Trimming at V came to 3 bases and at J to 3 bases, leaving 7 bases not matched to a gene. The CDR3 runs to 14 residues. The CDR3 spells CSARGGTVDTEAFF. The DNA of the CDR3 is TGCAGTGCTAGGGGAGGGACAGTAGACACTGAAGCTTTCTTT.

The chain recombines TRBV10-3 with TRBJ2-3; TRBD1 agrees at 8 bases. With 2 bases clipped from V and 2 bases from J, the junction kept 9 bases outside the gene matches. The CDR3 totals 17 residues. Germline V gene lookup returns CDR1 ENHRY and CDR2 SYGVKD. CDR3 sequence (DNA): TGTGCCATCAGTGAGGGTTTTGGGACAGGCTCCACAGATACGCAGTATTTT. It specifies CAISEGFGTGSTDTQYF.

This clonotype was picked up a small number of times. The chain employs TRBV28 and TRBJ2-7; D perhaps matches TRBD1 (6 bases). Germline V gene lookup returns CDR1 MDHEN and CDR2 SYDVKM. The CDR3 spans 14 residues. V lost 6 bases, J lost 2 bases, and 14 bases lay in between. This chain's CDR3 is CASRLDRPTYEQYF. For the CDR3, the DNA is TGTGCCAGCAGGCTAGACAGGCCGACCTACGAGCAGTACTTC.

CDR3 region: CSASGTGMEKLFF. As DNA, the CDR3 is TGCAGTGCGTCCGGGACAGGGATGGAAAAACTGTTTTTT. The J gene is TRBJ1-4, the V gene TRBV20-1, with 9 bases lining up with TRBD1. Germline CDR1 and CDR2: DFQATT and SNEGSKA (reference sequence). The length of the CDR3 is 13 residues. The V and J ends lost 6 bases and 8 bases, in that order; junction bases with no gene match: 7.

The V and J genes are TRBV15 and TRBJ2-1; tentative D call: TRBD2 (5 bases). The tail of the sequence fits TRBJ2-7 better, so the J call may be wrong. The CDR3 totals 15 residues. The germline gives CDR1 LNHNV, CDR2 YYDKDF (reference sequence). CDR3 amino acids: CATSRDQPSNYEQYF. CDR3 nucleotide sequence: TGTGCCACCAGCAGAGATCAGCCTAGCAACTATGAGCAGTACTTC.